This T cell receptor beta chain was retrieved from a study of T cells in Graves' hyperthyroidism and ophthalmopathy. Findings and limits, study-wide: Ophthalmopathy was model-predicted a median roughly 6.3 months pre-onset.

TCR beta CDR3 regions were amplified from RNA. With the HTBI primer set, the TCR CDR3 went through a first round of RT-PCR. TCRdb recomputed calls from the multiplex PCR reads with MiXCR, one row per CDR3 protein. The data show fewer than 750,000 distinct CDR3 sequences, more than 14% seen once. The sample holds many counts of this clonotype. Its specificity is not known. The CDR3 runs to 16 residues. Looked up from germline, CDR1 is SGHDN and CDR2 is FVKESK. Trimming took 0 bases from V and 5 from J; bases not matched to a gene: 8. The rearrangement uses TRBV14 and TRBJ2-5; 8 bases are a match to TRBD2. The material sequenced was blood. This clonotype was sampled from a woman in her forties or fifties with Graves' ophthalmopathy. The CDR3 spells CASSQDSGLAQETQYF. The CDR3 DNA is TGTGCCAGCAGCCAAGATAGTGGACTAGCACAGGAGACCCAGTACTTC.